These 11 T cell receptor beta chains were sequenced from one sample in a study of cytomegalovirus exposure and HLA in healthy donors. The PCR ran on 60 Vbeta and 13 Jbeta primers. Data came from immunoSEQ multiplex PCR; TCRdb stores just in-frame clones and leaves some out. Among about 140,000 clones listed, roughly 80% were seen once. The specimen sequenced was PBMCs. These receptors were collected from a man aged 40-55 years in good health and CMV-seronegative.

This clone was detected only once. The rearrangement uses TRBV18 and TRBJ1-5; 8 nucleotides align to TRBD1. The CDR3 sequence is 15 residues long. Germline CDR1 KGHSH, CDR2 LQKENI. The V segment lost 2 bases and the J segment 5 bases; nucleotides outside the gene matches: 5. The CDR3 loop reads CASSPATGADQPQHF. CDR3 in DNA: TGTGCCAGCTCACCAGCGACAGGGGCTGATCAGCCCCAGCATTTT.

This clone was counted between two and nine times. It differs at one base from a far larger clone, so likely a read error. This chain joins TRBV10-1 and TRBJ2-1; D gene uncertain. The CDR3 totals 15 residues. The germline V gene encodes CDR1 WNHNN and CDR2 SYGVQD (reference sequence). CDR3 in amino acids: CASSENSLPYNVQFF. CDR3 nucleotides: TGCGCCAGCAGTGAGAACAGCCTCCCGTACAATGTGCAGTTCTTC.

V and J are TRBV28 and TRBJ1-2; TRBD1 might be the D (5 bases). This CDR3 is built from 14 residues. Germline V CDR1 and CDR2: MDHEN, SYDVKM. Trimming pared 0 bases from V and 4 bases from J, leaving 9 bases between. The CDR3 DNA sequence: TGTGCCAGCAGTTTATGGCAGGGAAGCTATGGCTACACCTTC. Translation: CASSLWQGSYGYTF.

This chain uses TRBV7-9 with TRBJ1-5; D is undetermined. V shed 6 bases and J shed 2 bases, with 8 bases lying between them. The CDR3 runs to 13 residues. Germline loops: CDR1 SEHNR, CDR2 FQNEAQ (reference sequence). CDR3 residues: CASREEGNQPQHF. The CDR3 coding sequence is TGTGCCAGCAGAGAGGAAGGCAATCAGCCCCAGCATTTT.

The chain links TRBV29-1 to TRBJ2-1; D may be TRBD2 (5 bases). V dropped 2 bases and J dropped 9 bases, with 20 bases sitting between them. The CDR3 extends over 15 amino acids. Germline V lookup: CDR1 SQVTM, CDR2 ANQGSEA. The CDR3 here is CSVESLRDLGSEQFF. For the CDR3, the DNA is TGCAGCGTTGAATCTCTGAGGGATTTGGGTAGTGAGCAGTTCTTC.

V and J are TRBV5-1 and TRBJ2-1, with a tentative D call TRBD1 (6 bases). The CDR3 contains 13 residues. With 5 bases removed from V and 7 bases from J, the gap between germline ends came to 13 bases. Germline V lookup: CDR1 SGHRS, CDR2 YFSETQ. The CDR3 loop is CASRPNTGNEQFF. In DNA form, the CDR3 reads TGCGCCAGCAGACCCAACACAGGGAATGAGCAGTTCTTC.

The rearrangement links TRBV2 to TRBJ1-4; 10 bases agree with TRBD1. Germline V gives CDR1 SNHLY, CDR2 FYNNEI. CDR3 size: 13 residues. J was trimmed by 8 bases and V by 10 bases; bases with no gene match: 7. CDR3 sequence: CANQDRGDEKLFF. CDR3 nucleotides: TGTGCCAACCAGGACAGGGGGGACGAAAAACTGTTTTTT.

The chain recombines TRBV9 with TRBJ2-1, with D unresolved. CDR3 length: 13 amino acids. V was trimmed by 1 base and J by 6 bases, leaving 8 bases between them. CDR1 is SGDLS, CDR2 YYNGEE, per germline. The chain's CDR3 is CASSVQPSNEQFF. In nucleotides, the CDR3 is TGTGCCAGCAGCGTACAACCGAGCAATGAGCAGTTCTTC.

The table lists this clone with a few counts. CDR3 loop: CASSGQQLAGEGNEQFF. In DNA, the CDR3 is TGTGCCAGCAGTGGGCAGCAACTAGCGGGGGAAGGCAATGAGCAGTTCTTC. The genes are TRBV2 and TRBJ2-1; 11 bases are a match to TRBD2. The J segment lost 6 bases and the V segment lost 4 bases, leaving 11 bases of the junction unmatched. This CDR3 spans 17 amino acids. Germline V gene data show CDR1 as SNHLY and CDR2 as FYNNEI.

Points on this clone: Relative to the germline gene, one junction end is altered; a read error may explain this. The same CDR3 is also encoded by other DNA sequences in this sample. The genes are TRBV6-6 and TRBJ1-1, with D hard to call. The length of the CDR3 is 12 residues. Germline V gene lookup returns CDR1 MNHNY and CDR2 SVGAGI (reference sequence). As DNA, the CDR3 is TGCGCCAGCAGTTCGAGGGCCACTGAAGCTTTCTTT. Translated: CASSSRATEAFF.

This clone appeared a few times. The chain has TRBV6-5 and TRBJ1-6; D not certain. The CDR3 runs 15 residues. V shed 2 bases and J shed 3 bases, with 8 bases lying between them. Looked up from germline, CDR1 is MNHEY and CDR2 is SVGAGI. The CDR3 is CASSYEGVYNSPLHF. For the CDR3, the DNA is TGTGCCAGCAGTTACGAGGGCGTCTATAATTCACCCCTCCACTTT.